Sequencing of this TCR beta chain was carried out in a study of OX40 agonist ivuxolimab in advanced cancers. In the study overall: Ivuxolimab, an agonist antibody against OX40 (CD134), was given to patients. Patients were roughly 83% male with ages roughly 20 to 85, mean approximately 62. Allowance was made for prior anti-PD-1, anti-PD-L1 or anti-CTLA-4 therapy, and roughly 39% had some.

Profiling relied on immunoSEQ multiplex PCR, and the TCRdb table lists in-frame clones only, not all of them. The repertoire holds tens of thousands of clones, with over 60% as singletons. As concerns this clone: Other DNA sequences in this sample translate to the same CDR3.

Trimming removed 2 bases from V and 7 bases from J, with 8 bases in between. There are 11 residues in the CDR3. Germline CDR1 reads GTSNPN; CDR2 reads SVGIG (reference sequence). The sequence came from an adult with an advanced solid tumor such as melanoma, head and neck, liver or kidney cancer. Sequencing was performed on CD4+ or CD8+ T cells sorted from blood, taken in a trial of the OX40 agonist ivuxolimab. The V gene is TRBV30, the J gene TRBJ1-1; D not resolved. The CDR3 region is CAWSPTREAFF. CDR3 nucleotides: TGTGCCTGGAGTCCGACTCGTGAAGCTTTCTTT.